The rows below give T cell receptor beta chains drawn from one sample of a study of identical twins. A single record per CDR3 protein comes from TCRdb applying MiXCR to the 5' RACE reads. The data contain around 530,000 distinct CDR3 sequences, about 16% of them singletons. This sample was shared with a second study, whose subject was yellow fever vaccine responses in identical twins.

Sequencing was performed on CD4+ T cells sorted from blood. The receptors stem from a woman aged 18-35 years in good health. Each CDR3 is given with its conserved first and last residue. Fields, in order: V gene, D gene, clone size, J gene, CDR3 DNA, CDR3 protein. D genes are given only for firm matches. Clone sizes are given selectively: once, few, many, or a class where the clone is expanded.

TRBV11-2	TRBD1	-	TRBJ1-1	TGTGCCAGCAGCTTAGACCCTGGACAGGGAAGGGTGGGCACTGAAGCTTTCTTT	CASSLDPGQGRVGTEAFF
TRBV28	TRBD2	few	TRBJ2-7	TGTGCCAGCAAGCTAGCGGGATTCGTGTACGAGCAGTACTTC	CASKLAGFVYEQYF
TRBV20-1	-	-	TRBJ2-6	TGCAGTGCCGTGACCGGTTACGGGGCCAACGTCCTGACTTTC	CSAVTGYGANVLTF
TRBV15	-	-	TRBJ1-5	TGTGCCACCAGCAGGGGAGGGCCCCAGCATTTT	CATSRGGPQHF
TRBV9	-	-	TRBJ2-6	TGTGCCAGCAGCGTACTCGGGGGCGGTGGGGCCAACGTCCTGACTTTC	CASSVLGGGGANVLTF
TRBV6-5	-	few	TRBJ1-1	TGTGCCAGCAGTCTACGGCCGAACACTGAAGCTTTCTTT	CASSLRPNTEAFF
TRBV10-3	TRBD2	-	TRBJ2-2	TGTGCCATCAGCACCGGGACTAGTCGCACCGGGGAGCTGTTTTTT	CAISTGTSRTGELFF
TRBV27	TRBD2	few	TRBJ2-1	TGTGCCAGCAGTTTATCGTGGGGCGGGGGTGAGCAGTTCTTC	CASSLSWGGGEQFF
TRBV7-9	TRBD2	-	TRBJ2-1	TGTGCCAGCAGCCCTCAGACTAGCGGGATCACAGATGAGCAGTTCTTC	CASSPQTSGITDEQFF
TRBV5-1	-	few	TRBJ2-7	TGCGCCAGCAGCCCCGGACAGTACTACGAGCAGTACTTC	CASSPGQYYEQYF
TRBV10-3	TRBD2	-	TRBJ2-1	TGTGCCATTAGCGGGAGTTTGGCCAATGAGCAGTTCTTC	CAISGSLANEQFF
TRBV5-1	-	few	TRBJ2-6	TGCGCCAGCACCTTACACCTGGGCTCTGGGGCCAACGTCCTGACTTTC	CASTLHLGSGANVLTF
TRBV5-1	-	few	TRBJ2-3	TGCGCCAGCAGCTCGCTGGAACGGGGCACAGATACGCAGTATTTT	CASSSLERGTDTQYF
TRBV10-3	-	-	TRBJ2-3	TGTGCCATCAGTGAGTCAGCAGATACGCAGTATTTT	CAISESADTQYF
TRBV10-3	-	once	TRBJ2-2	TGTGCCATCGCGCAGGTCCAGAACACCGGGGAGCTGTTTTTT	CAIAQVQNTGELFF
TRBV29-1	-	many	TRBJ1-1	TGCAGCGTTGCCGGGCGGATGAACACTGAAGCTTTCTTT	CSVAGRMNTEAFF
TRBV12-3/TRBV12-4	TRBD1	-	TRBJ2-1	TGTGCCAGCCTCTGGGGGGACAGGGGAAAGCCCCAGTTCTTC	CASLWGDRGKPQFF
TRBV6-1	-	few	TRBJ1-2	TGTGCCAGCACCGCCCAACAGGGATCATTCGGTGACTACACCTTC	CASTAQQGSFGDYTF
TRBV6-5	-	-	TRBJ2-7	TGTGCCAGCAGTTCGGAGTGGGGCTACGAGCAGTACTTC	CASSSEWGYEQYF
TRBV12-3/TRBV12-4	-	-	TRBJ2-7	TGTGCCAGCAGAGGGGCGGGATCAAGCTCCTACGAGCAGTACTTC	CASRGAGSSSYEQYF
TRBV20-1	-	many	TRBJ2-1	TGCAGCGACCATTCGGAGATCTACAATGAGCAGTTCTTC	CSDHSEIYNEQFF
TRBV29-1	-	many	TRBJ2-2	TGCAGCGTTGGCTCCAGGAGGGCCTACAACACCGGGGAGCTGTTTTTT	CSVGSRRAYNTGELFF
TRBV11-3	-	-	TRBJ2-3	TGTGCCAGCAGCTTAGAAGCTATCACAGATACGCAGTATTTT	CASSLEAITDTQYF
TRBV7-2	TRBD1	few	TRBJ2-2	TGTGCCAGCAGCCCTAAACGGGACAGGAGAACCGGGGAGCTGTTTTTT	CASSPKRDRRTGELFF
TRBV5-1	-	-	TRBJ1-3	TGCGCCAGCAGCTTGGACGGGAACTCTGGAAACACCATATATTTT	CASSLDGNSGNTIYF
TRBV6-1	-	few	TRBJ1-1	TGTGCCAGCAGTCCGAGGGAGGACACTGAAGCTTTCTTT	CASSPREDTEAFF